The 2 T cell receptor beta chains listed next were all sequenced from one sample in a study of blood T cell repertoires in COVID-19. Clones were sequenced by immunoSEQ multiplex PCR, and TCRdb holds only the in-frame ones, with some missing. The sample records about 33,000 clones, around nine tenths being singletons. The specimen was peripheral blood. All receptors come from a human donor in a cohort sampled during active COVID-19.

This clone has only a few counts. This chain links TRBV5-8 with TRBJ2-7; TRBD1 matches at 7 bases. The CDR3 length is 15 residues. The germline V gene has CDR1 SGHTS and CDR2 YDEGEE. V dropped 3 bases and J dropped 1; count of bases not matched to a gene: 7. The CDR3 is CASSSSAGGSYEQYF. The DNA for the CDR3 is TGTGCCAGCAGCTCCTCGGCAGGGGGTTCCTACGAGCAGTACTTC.

The V gene is TRBV7-2, the J gene TRBJ2-1, with TRBD1 matching over 10 bases. Germline CDR1 and CDR2: SGHTA and FQGNSA. The CDR3 contains 15 residues. V dropped 2 bases and J dropped 8; count of bases not matched to a gene: 6. This CDR3 reads CASSLLGQGGDEQFF. CDR3 in DNA: TGTGCCAGCAGCTTACTTGGACAGGGGGGGGATGAGCAGTTCTTC.